The 10 T cell receptor beta chains below all came from one sample that was sequenced in a study of post-analysis software for immune sequencing data. Overall study findings and caveats: Five or six TRBV segments, TRBV5-6, TRBV5-1 and TRBV20-1 among them, were found more frequent in patients than controls.

Unique molecular identifiers were present in the TCR beta cDNA libraries. Using its own MiXCR run on the PCR reads, TCRdb lists one record per CDR3 protein. The sample carries hundreds of thousands of distinct CDR3 sequences, roughly 47% recorded once. These receptors have no known antigen. The specimen sequenced was blood. The receptors derive from a girl aged 10-17 years with multiple sclerosis.

This clonotype was picked up a small number of times. The chain carries TRBV6-5 and TRBJ1-2, with a tentative D call TRBD1 (5 bases). Germline lookup yields CDR1 MNHEY and CDR2 SVGAGI. The CDR3 is 15 residues long. The ends were cut back, 2 bases at V and 4 bases at J, with 14 bases in the middle. The CDR3 sequence: CASSYRPEQVYGYTF. CDR3 nucleotides: TGTGCCAGCAGTTACCGACCGGAACAGGTCTATGGCTACACCTTC.

The table lists this clonotype with a few counts. The chain couples TRBV7-9 to TRBJ1-2; possible D gene TRBD1, 5 bases. V lost 1 base to trimming and J lost 7 bases, with 16 bases between them. CDR1 and CDR2 (germline): SEHNR, FQNEAQ (reference sequence). The CDR3 is 15 residues long. The CDR3 region is CASSLDRQGSSGYTF. CDR3 nucleotide sequence: TGTGCCAGCAGCTTAGATAGGCAGGGTTCGTCTGGCTACACCTTC.

The J gene is TRBJ1-2, the V gene TRBV21-1. TRBV21-1 corresponds to a pseudogene. The CDR3 runs to 16 residues. The CDR3 coding sequence is TGTGCCAGCAGCAAAGGGACGCCTAAGAGGGACTATGGCTACACCTTC. Its protein is CASSKGTPKRDYGYTF.

The chain links TRBV7-2 to TRBJ2-1; possible D gene TRBD2, 6 bases. This CDR3 has 17 residues. Trimming removed 3 bases from V and 0 bases from J, with 15 bases in between. Germline V gives CDR1 SGHTA, CDR2 FQGNSA. CDR3 nucleotide sequence: TGTGCCAGCAGCTTCTGGGGAGGAGGGAGCTCCTACAATGAGCAGTTCTTC. This gives the protein CASSFWGGGSSYNEQFF.

This clonotype has only a few counts. The chain combines TRBV5-1 with TRBJ1-2; TRBD1 might be the D (5 bases). Germline assignment: CDR1 SGHRS and CDR2 YFSETQ. The CDR3 extends over 13 amino acids. V dropped 1 base and J dropped 6 bases, with 10 bases sitting between them. The CDR3 sequence: CASSLSGWHGYTF. The CDR3 nucleotides read TGCGCCAGCAGCTTGTCAGGGTGGCATGGCTACACCTTC. Supplemented by reference TRBV5-1 and TRBJ1-2, the full variable domain reads KAGVTQTPRYLIKTRGQQVTLSCSPISGHRSVSWYQQTPGQGLQFLFEYFSETQRNKGNFPGRFSGRQFSNSRSEMNVSTLELGDSALYLCASSLSGWHGYTFGSGTRLTVV.

J is TRBJ2-5 and V is TRBV6-5, with D possibly called TRBD1 or TRBD2 (5 bases each). This CDR3 has 15 amino acids. Germline-derived CDR1 and CDR2 are MNHEY and SVGAGI. Trimming took 0 bases from V and 3 from J, leaving 11 bases between them. The CDR3 protein is CASSYSAGTEETQYF. CDR3 bases: TGTGCCAGCAGTTACTCAGCCGGGACGGAAGAGACCCAGTACTTC.

The chain joins TRBV6-5 to TRBJ1-6, with D possibly matching TRBD1 (6 bases). Germline CDR1 reads MNHEY; CDR2 reads SVGAGI. Trimming took off 5 bases at V and 5 bases at J, with 13 bases between the two ends. The CDR3 consists of 15 residues. The CDR3 DNA is TGTGCCAGCAGTCCAGGGGAGAGAGATAATTCACCCCTCCACTTT. This translates into CASSPGERDNSPLHF.

The chain has TRBV29-1 and TRBJ2-3; 8 bases fit TRBD1. Per the germline V gene, CDR1 is SQVTM and CDR2 is ANQGSEA. The V and J ends lost 4 bases and 0 bases, in that order; junction bases with no gene match: 12. The CDR3 spans 17 residues. The CDR3 sequence is CSVGGLSTGASTDTQYF. For the CDR3, the DNA is TGCAGCGTTGGTGGATTATCGACAGGGGCTAGCACAGATACGCAGTATTTT.

The sample holds a few counts of this clonotype. This sequence joins TRBV27 and TRBJ2-5; TRBD2 matches 9 bases. The junction had 4 bases not matched to a gene; V was cut back by 6 bases and J by 5 bases. This CDR3 spans 13 amino acids. The germline V gene encodes CDR1 MNHEY and CDR2 SMNVEV (reference sequence). The DNA for the CDR3 is TGTGCCAGCAGAGCGGGGGGCGCGGAGACCCAGTACTTC. Translated, it gives CASRAGGAETQYF.

This clonotype has a handful of counts. V and J are TRBV29-1 and TRBJ2-7, with D possibly being TRBD1 (7 bases). V lost 4 bases, J lost 2 bases, and 15 bases lay in between. The V gene's germline CDR1 is SQVTM and CDR2 ANQGSEA. This CDR3 is 14 amino acids long. CDR3 nucleotides: TGCAGCGTTGGACTAGGGACAGCCCCCTACGAGCAGTACTTC. Translated: CSVGLGTAPYEQYF.